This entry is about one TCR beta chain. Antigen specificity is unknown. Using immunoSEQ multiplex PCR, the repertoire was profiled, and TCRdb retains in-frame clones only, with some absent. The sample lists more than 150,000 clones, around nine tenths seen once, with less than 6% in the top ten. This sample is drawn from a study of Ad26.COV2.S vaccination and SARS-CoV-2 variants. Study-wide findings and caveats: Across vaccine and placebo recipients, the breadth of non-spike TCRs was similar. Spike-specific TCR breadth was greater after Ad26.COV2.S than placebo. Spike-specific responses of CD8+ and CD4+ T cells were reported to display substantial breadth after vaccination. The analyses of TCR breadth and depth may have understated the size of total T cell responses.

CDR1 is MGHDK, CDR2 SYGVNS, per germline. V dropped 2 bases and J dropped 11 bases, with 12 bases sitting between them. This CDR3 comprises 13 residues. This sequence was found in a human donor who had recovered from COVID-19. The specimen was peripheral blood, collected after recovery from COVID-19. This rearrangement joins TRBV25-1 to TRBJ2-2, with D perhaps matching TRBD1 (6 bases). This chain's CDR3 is CASSEPGQTELFF. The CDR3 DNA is TGTGCCAGCAGTGAACCCGGACAGACAGAGCTGTTTTTT. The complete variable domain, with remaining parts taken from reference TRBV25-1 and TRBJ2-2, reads EADIYQTPRYLVIGTGKKITLECSQTMGHDKMYWYQQDPGMELHLIHYSYGVNSTEKGDLSSESTVSRIRTEHFPLTLESARPSHTSQYLCASSEPGQTELFFGEGSRLTVL.